Shown below are 27 T cell receptor beta chains from a single sample sequenced in a study of cytomegalovirus exposure and HLA in healthy donors (dated by TCRdb to 2017 to 2019). The receptor library was made with the immunoSEQ multiplex PCR assay. The multiplex PCR relied on a mix of 60 forward primers for TCR Vbeta segments and 13 reverse primers for TCR Jbeta segments. TCRdb mirrors the immuneACCESS table, restricted to in-frame sequences. Some clones are absent from its copies; in checked studies, under half trace to an unresolved V gene, and the reason for the others is unknown. The sample records roughly 150,000 clones, 80% of which are singletons. Clones ranked in the top ten supply 9% to 10% of the sample. The sequencing input was PBMCs. These receptors were obtained from a man between 18 and 29 years old in good health and CMV-seropositive.

The chain links TRBV4-2 to TRBJ1-4, with a possible D match to TRBD1 (5 bases). This CDR3 is built from 15 residues. In germline, CDR1 is LGHNA, CDR2 YNFKEQ. Deletions cut 1 base from V and 7 bases from J, with 13 bases between. Here the CDR3 reads CASSQAKGMGEKLFF. In nucleotides, the CDR3 is TGTGCCAGCAGCCAAGCTAAGGGGATGGGTGAAAAACTGTTTTTT.

This chain uses TRBV6-1 with TRBJ2-7; tentative D call: TRBD1 (6 bases). Trimming took 5 bases from V and 3 from J, leaving 17 bases between them. The CDR3 is made up of 15 amino acids. CDR1 and CDR2 from the germline V gene are MNHNS and SASEGT. As DNA, the CDR3 is TGTGCCAGCAGTTCCGCCAGGGGTTTGGGCTACGAGCAGTACTTC. This codes for CASSSARGLGYEQYF.

This clone was detected only once. The gene calls are TRBV11-2 and TRBJ2-1; 9 bases match TRBD1. The ends lost 0 bases at V and 6 bases at J; junction bases unmatched: 9. CDR3 size: 17 residues. Germline CDR1 is SGHAT and CDR2 is FQNNGV. CDR3 sequence reads: CASSLESLDRGVNEQFF. The CDR3 region has the DNA TGTGCCAGCAGCTTAGAAAGTTTGGACAGGGGAGTCAATGAGCAGTTCTTC.

The rearrangement joins TRBV6-5 to TRBJ2-7; 9 bases match TRBD1. Germline V CDR1 and CDR2: MNHEY, SVGAGI. CDR3 size: 13 residues. The V and J ends lost 8 bases and 4 bases, in that order; junction bases with no gene match: 6. The CDR3 reads CASEDRGTYEQYF. The CDR3 coding sequence is TGTGCCAGCGAGGACAGGGGAACTTACGAGCAGTACTTC.

The chain is built from TRBV6-5 and TRBJ2-2; D is ambiguous. CDR1 and CDR2 from the germline V gene are MNHEY and SVGAGI. V shed 5 bases and J shed 0 bases, with 7 bases lying between them. The CDR3 has 14 amino acids. This CDR3 reads CASSDLSNTGELFF. Written as DNA, the CDR3 is TGTGCCAGCAGTGACTTATCGAACACCGGGGAGCTGTTTTTT.

The genes are TRBV6-1 and TRBJ2-3; 7 nucleotides line up with TRBD2. With V trimmed by 6 bases and J by 3 bases, 9 bases remained unmatched. The length of the CDR3 is 15 residues. Germline CDR1 reads MNHNS; CDR2 reads SASEGT. The CDR3 bases are TGTGCCAGCAGAGCGGGGTCCGCGGGGACAGATACGCAGTATTTT. It yields the protein CASRAGSAGTDTQYF.

The chain joins TRBV21-1 to TRBJ2-7; TRBD1 is taken as the D call from the table, unchecked against the DNA. TRBV21-1 is annotated as a pseudogene. The CDR3 contains 16 residues. CDR3 residues: CASSKAIRQYSYEQYF. In DNA, the CDR3 is TGTGCCAGCAGCAAAGCAATTCGACAGTATTCCTACGAGCAGTACTTC.

The rearrangement links TRBV7-6 to TRBJ2-5; D not certain. Deletions cut 5 bases from V and 3 bases from J, with 7 bases between. The CDR3 runs to 12 residues. Germline CDR1 SGHVS, CDR2 FNYEAQ. The CDR3 DNA is TGTGCCAGCAGCCCACACGAAGAGACCCAGTACTTC. Amino acids: CASSPHEETQYF.

This chain links TRBV7-2 with TRBJ2-7; TRBD1 aligns across 7 bases. V shed 5 bases, J shed 0 bases, and the junction held 4 bases outside the gene matches. The length of the CDR3 is 14 residues. Germline CDR1 reads SGHTA; CDR2 reads FQGNSA. The CDR3 nucleotides are TGTGCCAGCAGCCTCGACAGGGTCTCCTACGAGCAGTACTTC. This sequence encodes CASSLDRVSYEQYF. The variable domain in full, completed from reference TRBV7-2 and TRBJ2-7, reads GAGVSQSPSNKVTEKGKDVELRCDPISGHTALYWYRQSLGQGLEFLIYFQGNSAPDKSGLPSDRFSAERTGGSVSTLTIQRTQQEDSAVYLCASSLDRVSYEQYFGPGTRLTVT.

The chain employs TRBV7-9 and TRBJ2-3; 9 bases are a match to TRBD1. Looked up from germline, CDR1 is SEHNR and CDR2 is FQNEAQ (reference sequence). Trimming cost V 3 bases and J 4 bases; bases outside gene matches: 2. The CDR3 sequence is 14 residues long. CDR3 nucleotide sequence: TGTGCCAGCAGCTTTACAGGGGGCGCAGATACGCAGTATTTT. It specifies CASSFTGGADTQYF.

The genes are TRBV5-1 and TRBJ2-7, with D possibly TRBD1 on 6 matching bases. Germline V CDR1 and CDR2: SGHRS, YFSETQ. CDR3 length equals 13 residues. The V end was cut by 6 bases, the J end by 6 bases, with 16 bases between. The CDR3 sequence: CASNQGSPPEQYF. Written as DNA, the CDR3 is TGCGCCAGCAATCAGGGGTCTCCCCCCGAGCAGTACTTC.

This clone was seen once. The chain is built from TRBV21-1 and TRBJ1-5. TRBV21-1 represents a pseudogene. The CDR3 runs to 15 residues. In DNA, the CDR3 is TGTGCCAGCAGCAATAGTGTACTGTCGAATCAGCCCCAGCATTTT. This translates into CASSNSVLSNQPQHF.

This clone appeared a single time. The rearrangement joins TRBV15 to TRBJ2-1, with a possible D match to TRBD2 (5 bases). Trimming stripped 0 bases from V and 2 bases from J, with 8 bases between. Germline V CDR1 and CDR2: LNHNV, YYDKDF (reference sequence). The CDR3 consists of 15 residues. The CDR3 DNA is TGTGCCACCAGCAGAGACCGGGGAGCCTACAATGAGCAGTTCTTC. As protein: CATSRDRGAYNEQFF. Full variable domain (outside the CDR3, taken from reference TRBV15 and TRBJ2-1): DAMVIQNPRYQVTQFGKPVTLSCSQTLNHNVMYWYQQKSSQAPKLLFHYYDKDFNNEADTPDNFQSRRPNTSFCFLDIRSPGLGDTAMYLCATSRDRGAYNEQFFGPGTRLTVL.

The rearrangement uses TRBV7-2 and TRBJ2-5, with D possibly matching TRBD2 (6 bases). The CDR3 runs to 16 residues. Between the trimmed V and J ends, which lost 0 bases and 5 bases, there was a span of 16 bases. Germline V gene sequence: CDR1 SGHTA, CDR2 FQGNSA. CDR3 DNA: TGTGCCAGCAGCTTAGCCCAGAGGGAGGTCGGGGAGACCCAGTACTTC. It is translated as CASSLAQREVGETQYF.

CDR3 coding DNA: TGTGCCAGCAGCTTGTATGGGACAGTCTACGAGCAGTACTTC. This gives the protein CASSLYGTVYEQYF. This sequence joins TRBV5-5 and TRBJ2-7, with 7 bases that match TRBD1. Germline CDR1 is SGHKS and CDR2 is YYEKEE (reference sequence). Unmatched junction bases numbered 4, after V lost 1 base and J lost 3 bases. CDR3 length equals 14 residues.

This rearrangement joins TRBV5-1 to TRBJ1-1; tentative D call: TRBD1 (6 bases). Per germline, CDR1 SGHRS and CDR2 YFSETQ. This CDR3 has 16 residues. Trimming cost V 2 bases and J 7 bases, with 21 bases left between them. CDR3 nucleotides: TGCGCCAGCAGCTTTTCAGGGGCGCTTGGGACGGGTGAAGCTTTCTTT. The encoded protein is CASSFSGALGTGEAFF.

The V and J genes are TRBV6-5 and TRBJ1-5; D is perhaps TRBD1 (6 bases). Germline loops: CDR1 MNHEY, CDR2 SVGAGI. This CDR3 is 14 amino acids long. The V and J ends lost 5 bases and 7 bases respectively, with 15 bases between them. The CDR3 spells CASSQGQGRQPQHF. The CDR3 DNA is TGTGCCAGCAGTCAGGGACAAGGCCGGCAGCCCCAGCATTTT.

The chain has TRBV5-1 and TRBJ2-7, with D maybe TRBD2 (5 bases). The germline V and J ends were trimmed by 5 bases and 3 bases, with 12 bases remaining between them. Per the germline V gene, CDR1 is SGHRS and CDR2 is YFSETQ. The CDR3 is 13 residues long. The CDR3 sequence is CASRDEGNYEQYF. CDR3 coding DNA: TGCGCCAGCAGGGACGAGGGAAACTACGAGCAGTACTTC.

The V gene is TRBV6-1, the J gene TRBJ1-1; D might be TRBD1 (6 bases). V was cut by 5 bases and J by 5 bases, with 12 bases left in between. The germline CDR1 and CDR2 sequences are MNHNS and SASEGT. The CDR3 runs 13 residues. The CDR3 loop is CASSPQGFTEAFF. CDR3 in DNA: TGTGCCAGCAGTCCACAGGGATTTACTGAAGCTTTCTTT.

The chain couples TRBV5-1 to TRBJ1-1; 9 bases agree with TRBD1. V lost 3 bases and J lost 6; bases outside the gene matches: 9. The germline gives CDR1 SGHRS, CDR2 YFSETQ. The CDR3 is made up of 15 amino acids. The CDR3 loop is CASSWGTGRAPEAFF. As DNA, the CDR3 is TGCGCCAGCAGCTGGGGGACAGGGCGAGCCCCTGAAGCTTTCTTT.

The rearrangement joins TRBV15 to TRBJ2-1; D is unclear. V lost 0 bases and J 2 bases, leaving 2 bases between the germline ends. Looked up from germline, CDR1 is LNHNV and CDR2 is YYDKDF (reference sequence). There are 13 residues in the CDR3. DNA for the CDR3: TGTGCCACCAGCAGAGATACCTACAATGAGCAGTTCTTC. It translates to CATSRDTYNEQFF.

The rearrangement links TRBV29-1 to TRBJ2-1; TRBD1 matches 7 bases. There are 17 residues in the CDR3. Germline V gene lookup returns CDR1 SQVTM and CDR2 ANQGSEA. After removal of 3 bases from V and 4 bases from J, the junction contained 15 bases not matched to a gene. The CDR3 DNA reads TGCAGCGTTGAGGGACCCGATGCCCAGACAGGGTACAATGAGCAGTTCTTC. Translating it yields CSVEGPDAQTGYNEQFF.

The V gene is TRBV5-4, the J gene TRBJ2-2; 11 nucleotides match TRBD2. Trimming cost V 0 bases and J 5 bases; bases outside gene matches: 3. The CDR3 loop spans 16 amino acids. Looked up from germline, CDR1 is SGHNT and CDR2 is YYREEE (reference sequence). The CDR3 region has the DNA TGTGCCAGCAGCTTGGGAGGGACTAGCGGTACCGGGGAGCTGTTTTTT. The encoded protein is CASSLGGTSGTGELFF.

This clone was counted between two and nine times. Other DNA sequences of this sample code for an identical CDR3. The CDR3 spells CASSLEGSSNQPQHF. As DNA, the CDR3 is TGCGCCAGCAGCTTGGAGGGGTCGAGCAATCAGCCCCAGCATTTT. The rearrangement uses TRBV5-1 and TRBJ1-5; tentatively, D is TRBD1 (5 bases). V was pared by 0 bases and J by 1 base, with 8 bases between. CDR1 and CDR2 (germline): SGHRS, YFSETQ. CDR3 length: 15 residues.

The chain has TRBV27 and TRBJ2-1, with D possibly matching TRBD2 (6 bases). The CDR3 length is 14 residues. V was clipped by 6 bases and J by 12 bases, with 21 bases between them. From germline, CDR1 is MNHEY and CDR2 SMNVEV (reference sequence). DNA for the CDR3: TGTGCCAGCAGCTCCTCCGGACCCCTAGCGCGGCAGTTCTTC. It codes for CASSSSGPLARQFF.

This sequence joins TRBV19 and TRBJ1-2, with D uncertain. The V end was cut by 5 bases, the J end by 6 bases, with 10 bases between. Germline-derived CDR1 and CDR2 are LNHDA and SQIVND (reference sequence). CDR3 length: 12 residues. The CDR3 DNA reads as TGTGCCAGTAGTTTCGGACTCGATGGCTACACCTTC. As protein: CASSFGLDGYTF.

The chain joins TRBV11-2 to TRBJ2-1; possible D gene TRBD1, 5 bases. There are 12 residues in the CDR3. Germline lookup yields CDR1 SGHAT and CDR2 FQNNGV. The V end was cut by 2 bases, the J end by 9 bases, with 8 bases between. CDR3 in DNA: TGTGCCAGCAGCTTACAGGGTGTTGAGCAGTTCTTC. This codes for CASSLQGVEQFF.